This T cell receptor beta chain was obtained from a study of metastatic and nonmetastatic thyroid tumors. About the research overall: Repertoires of blood and of tissue (tumor or nodule) from malignant and benign thyroid patients were compared. Study-wide findings and caveats: The study reportedly found significantly higher TCR beta diversity in malignant thyroid tumors than benign nodules, in blood and tumor.

On this clone itself: Antigen specificity is unknown.

Using MiXCR, TCRdb re-called clones from the PCR reads. The table includes 15,000 or so clones, approximately 30% detected once. Trimming stripped 3 bases from V and 1 base from J, with 13 bases between. The CDR3 runs to 15 residues. In germline, CDR1 is GTSNPN, CDR2 SVGIG (reference sequence). There were no patients who had received any treatment before thyroid surgery. The genes are TRBV30 and TRBJ1-5, with TRBD1 as a possible D gene (6 bases). This TCR came from a male donor with papillary thyroid cancer or a benign thyroid nodule (not recorded which). Some clones in this sample may be carry-over from other donors' samples. Sequencing was carried out using tumor tissue. The CDR3 region is CAWRTQGGSNQPQHF. CDR3 in DNA: TGTGCCTGGAGGACACAGGGAGGGAGCAATCAGCCCCAGCATTTT.